A selection of T cell receptor beta chains follows, all from one sample in a study of CD8+CD57+ T cells in acquired aplastic anemia. TCRdb used MiXCR to reprocess the reads, holding one entry per CDR3 protein. The sample lists some 180,000 distinct CDR3 sequences, 50% to 65% occurring once. The sample comprised sorted CD4+, CD8+, or CD8+CD57+ T cells (not recorded which) from PBMCs. Receptors were obtained from a human donor with aplastic anemia. Each CDR3 is given with its conserved first and last residue. A D gene is named only where the DNA matches it firmly. Clone sizes are given selectively: once, few, many, or a class where the clone is expanded.

>TRBJ1-2|.|.|TRBV7-2
CARWEGEQGGYTF
TGTGCCAGATGGGAGGGGGAGCAGGGAGGCTACACCTTC
>TRBJ2-1|.|.|TRBV7-3
CASSLEGHELYNEQFF
TGTGCCAGCAGCTTAGAAGGCCATGAACTGTACAATGAGCAGTTCTTC
>TRBJ1-5|.|many|TRBV15
CATSRGDGTHQPQHF
TGTGCCACCAGCAGAGGGGATGGGACACACCAGCCCCAGCATTTT
>TRBJ2-3|.|.|TRBV7-3
CASSVGLGDTQYF
TGTGCCAGCAGCGTAGGACTGGGGGATACGCAGTATTTT
>TRBJ2-5|.|.|TRBV24-1
CATSVLQGRMEETQYF
TGTGCCACCAGTGTCCTACAGGGAAGGATGGAGGAGACCCAGTACTTC
>TRBJ1-5|.|.|TRBV19
CASTIGRQRRQRQPQHF
TGTGCCAGTACCATAGGAAGACAGCGCCGGCAGAGACAGCCCCAGCATTTT
>TRBJ1-1|.|.|TRBV10-1
CACSESQQGYTEAFF
TGCGCCTGCAGTGAGTCACAACAGGGCTACACTGAGGCTTTCTTT
>TRBJ2-1|TRBD2|many|TRBV4-1
CASSQAAGGLRSYNEQFF
TGCGCCAGCAGCCAAGCTGCGGGGGGGCTTAGATCCTACAATGAGCAGTTCTTC
>TRBJ1-1|TRBD1|many|TRBV29-1
CSVGGQMNTEAFF
TGCAGCGTTGGGGGACAGATGAACACTGAAGCTTTCTTT
>TRBJ1-2|.|.|TRBV9
CASSPRAGSNYGYTF
TGTGCCAGCAGCCCCAGGGCAGGGTCAAACTATGGCTACACCTTC
>TRBJ2-7|TRBD1|.|TRBV20-1
CSAPNPQGAVVEQYF
TGCAGTGCTCCGAACCCACAGGGGGCTGTGGTCGAGCAGTACTTC
>TRBJ1-6|.|.|TRBV9
CASSPDWSNSPLHF
TGTGCCAGCAGCCCAGACTGGTCTAATTCACCCCTCCACTTT
>TRBJ2-1|.|few|TRBV7-2
CASSFTTEQFF
TGTGCCAGCAGCTTTACGACAGAGCAGTTCTTC
>TRBJ2-7|.|.|TRBV7-6
CASSHYTYEQYF
TGTGCCAGCAGCCATTACACATACGAGCAGTACTTC
>TRBJ1-6|.|.|TRBV20-1
CSARETAGRRHNNSPLHF
TGCAGTGCTAGAGAAACTGCGGGACGCCGGCATAATAATTCACCCCTCCACTTT
>TRBJ2-6|.|.|TRBV10-1
CASSEVSYVLTF
TGCGCCAGCAGTGAAGTCTCCTACGTCCTGACTTTC
>TRBJ2-2|.|many|TRBV5-1
CASSWRGTSAGELFF
TGCGCCAGCAGCTGGCGGGGAACCTCCGCCGGGGAGCTGTTTTTT
>TRBJ2-7|.|once|TRBV2
CASAGTSESSYEQYF
TGTGCCAGCGCGGGAACGTCGGAGAGCTCCTACGAGCAGTATTTC
>TRBJ1-4|.|.|TRBV20-1
CSATRGGENEKLFF
TGCAGTGCTACCCGAGGAGGAGAAAATGAAAAACTGTTTTTT
>TRBJ2-5|.|.|TRBV7-4
CASSLEIEETQYF
TGTGCCAGCAGCTTAGAGATAGAGGAGACCCAGTACTTC
>TRBJ2-4|TRBD1|.|TRBV15
CATSSPGQGRDIQYF
TGTGCCACCAGCAGCCCCGGACAGGGAAGGGACATTCAGTACTTC
>TRBJ1-2|TRBD1|many|TRBV29-1
CSVEDGQGGYYGYTF
TGCAGCGTTGAAGATGGGCAGGGGGGATACTATGGCTACACCTTC
>TRBJ2-3|.|.|TRBV20-1
CSARVGGLGDTQYF
TGCAGTGCTAGAGTGGGCGGACTTGGGGATACGCAGTATTTT
>TRBJ1-5|.|.|TRBV7-7
CASSLAVNQPQHF
TGTGCCAGCAGCTTAGCTGTGAATCAGCCCCAGCATTTT